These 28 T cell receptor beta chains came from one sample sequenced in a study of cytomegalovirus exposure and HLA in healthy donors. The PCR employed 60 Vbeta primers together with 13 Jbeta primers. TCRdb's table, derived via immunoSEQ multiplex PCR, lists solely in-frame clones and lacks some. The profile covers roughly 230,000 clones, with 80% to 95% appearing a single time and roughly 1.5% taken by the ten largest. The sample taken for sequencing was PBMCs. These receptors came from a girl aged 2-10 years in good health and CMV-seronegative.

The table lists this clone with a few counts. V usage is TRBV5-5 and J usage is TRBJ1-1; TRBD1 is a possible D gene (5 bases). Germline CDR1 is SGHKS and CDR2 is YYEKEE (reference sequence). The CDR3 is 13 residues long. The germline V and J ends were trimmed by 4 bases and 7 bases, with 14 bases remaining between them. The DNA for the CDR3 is TGTGCCAGCAGCCTACAGGCTATAGGTGAAGCTTTCTTT. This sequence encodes CASSLQAIGEAFF.

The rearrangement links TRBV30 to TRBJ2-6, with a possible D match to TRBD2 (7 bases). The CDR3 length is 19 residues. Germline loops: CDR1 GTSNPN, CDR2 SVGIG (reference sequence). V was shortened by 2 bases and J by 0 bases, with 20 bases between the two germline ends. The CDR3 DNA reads TGTGCCTGGAGTTGGGGGGGCCGAGGACAGTGCTCTGGGGCCAACGTCCTGACTTTC. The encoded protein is CAWSWGGRGQCSGANVLTF.

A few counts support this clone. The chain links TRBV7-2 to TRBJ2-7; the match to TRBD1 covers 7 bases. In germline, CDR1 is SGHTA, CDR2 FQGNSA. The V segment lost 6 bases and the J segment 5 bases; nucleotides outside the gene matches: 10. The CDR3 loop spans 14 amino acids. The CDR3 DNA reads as TGTGCCAGCAGTTTACAGGGGCCCCCCCACGAGCAGTACTTC. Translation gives CASSLQGPPHEQYF.

CDR3 in amino acids: CASSLNTGNTGELFF. DNA for the CDR3: TGCGCCAGCAGCTTAAACACAGGGAACACCGGGGAGCTGTTTTTT. The V gene is TRBV5-1, the J gene TRBJ2-2; a weak D match, TRBD1 (5 bases). The V and J ends lost 2 bases and 1 base respectively, with 9 bases between them. Germline V gene lookup returns CDR1 SGHRS and CDR2 YFSETQ. This CDR3 spans 15 amino acids. The variable domain in full, with the rest retrieved from reference TRBV5-1 and TRBJ2-2, is KAGVTQTPRYLIKTRGQQVTLSCSPISGHRSVSWYQQTPGQGLQFLFEYFSETQRNKGNFPGRFSGRQFSNSRSEMNVSTLELGDSALYLCASSLNTGNTGELFFGEGSRLTVL.

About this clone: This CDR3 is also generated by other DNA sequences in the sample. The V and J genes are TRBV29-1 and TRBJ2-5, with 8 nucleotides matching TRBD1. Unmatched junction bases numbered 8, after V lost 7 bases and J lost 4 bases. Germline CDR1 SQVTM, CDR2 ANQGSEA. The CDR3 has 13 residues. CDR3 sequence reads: CSGRQGSTETQYF. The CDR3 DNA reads TGCAGCGGAAGACAGGGGTCAACAGAGACCCAGTACTTC.

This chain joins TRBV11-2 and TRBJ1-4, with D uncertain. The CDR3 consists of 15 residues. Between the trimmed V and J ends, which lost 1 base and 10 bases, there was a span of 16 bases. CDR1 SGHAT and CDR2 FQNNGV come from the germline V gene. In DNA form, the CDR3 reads TGTGCCAGCAGCTTAGGATCTACGAGTTCGCGAAAACTGTTTTTT. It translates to CASSLGSTSSRKLFF.

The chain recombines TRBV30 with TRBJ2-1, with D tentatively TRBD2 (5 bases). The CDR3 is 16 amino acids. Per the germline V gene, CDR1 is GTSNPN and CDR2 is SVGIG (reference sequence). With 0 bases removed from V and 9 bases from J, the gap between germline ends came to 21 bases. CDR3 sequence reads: CAWSVADIRDGVEQFF. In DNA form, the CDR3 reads TGTGCCTGGAGTGTGGCTGACATCCGGGATGGGGTTGAGCAGTTCTTC.

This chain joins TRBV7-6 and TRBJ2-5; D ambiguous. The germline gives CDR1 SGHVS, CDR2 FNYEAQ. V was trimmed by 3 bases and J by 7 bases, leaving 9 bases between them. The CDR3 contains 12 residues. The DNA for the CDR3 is TGTGCCAGCAGCTTGGTAGATGGGACCCAGTACTTC. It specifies CASSLVDGTQYF. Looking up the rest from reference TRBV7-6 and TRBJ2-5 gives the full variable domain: GAGVSQSPRYKVTKRGQDVALRCDPISGHVSLYWYRQALGQGPEFLTYFNYEAQQDKSGLPNDRFSAERPEGSISTLTIQRTEQRDSAMYRCASSLVDGTQYFGPGTRLLVL.

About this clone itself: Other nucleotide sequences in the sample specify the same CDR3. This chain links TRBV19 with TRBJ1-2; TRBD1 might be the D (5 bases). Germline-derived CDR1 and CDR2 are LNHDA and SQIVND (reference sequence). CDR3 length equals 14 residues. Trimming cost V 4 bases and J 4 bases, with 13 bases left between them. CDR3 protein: CASSTQVTGYGYTF. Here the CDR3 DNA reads TGTGCCAGTAGTACTCAGGTCACAGGCTATGGCTACACCTTC. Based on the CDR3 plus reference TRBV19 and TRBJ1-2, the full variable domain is DGGITQSPKYLFRKEGQNVTLSCEQNLNHDAMYWYRQDPGQGLRLIYYSQIVNDFQKGDIAEGYSVSREKKESFPLTVTSAQKNPTAFYLCASSTQVTGYGYTFGSGTRLTVV.

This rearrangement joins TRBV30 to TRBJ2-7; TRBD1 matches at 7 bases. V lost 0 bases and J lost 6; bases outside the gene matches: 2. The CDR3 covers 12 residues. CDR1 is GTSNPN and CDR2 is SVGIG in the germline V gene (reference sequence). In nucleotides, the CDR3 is TGTGCCTGGAGTGTACAGGGGAGCGAGCAGTACTTC. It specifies CAWSVQGSEQYF.

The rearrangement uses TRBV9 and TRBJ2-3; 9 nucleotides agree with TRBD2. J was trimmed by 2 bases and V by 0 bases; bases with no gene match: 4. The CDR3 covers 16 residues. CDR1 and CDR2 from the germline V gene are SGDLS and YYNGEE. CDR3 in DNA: TGTGCCAGCAGCGTAGGGGTAGCGGGAGTCACAGATACGCAGTATTTT. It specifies CASSVGVAGVTDTQYF.

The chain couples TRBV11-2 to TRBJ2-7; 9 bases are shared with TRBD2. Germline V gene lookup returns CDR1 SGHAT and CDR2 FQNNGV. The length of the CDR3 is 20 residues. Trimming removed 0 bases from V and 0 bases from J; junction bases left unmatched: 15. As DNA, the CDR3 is TGTGCCAGCAGCTTAGATCGTATTGGACTAGCGCTAAAGAGCTCCTACGAGCAGTACTTC. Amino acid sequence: CASSLDRIGLALKSSYEQYF.

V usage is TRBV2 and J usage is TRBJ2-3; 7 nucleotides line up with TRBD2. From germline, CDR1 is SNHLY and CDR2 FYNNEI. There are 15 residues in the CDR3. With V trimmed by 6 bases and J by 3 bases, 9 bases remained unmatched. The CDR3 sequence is CASRASGIWTDTQYF. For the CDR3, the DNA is TGTGCCAGCAGAGCAAGCGGGATTTGGACAGATACGCAGTATTTT.

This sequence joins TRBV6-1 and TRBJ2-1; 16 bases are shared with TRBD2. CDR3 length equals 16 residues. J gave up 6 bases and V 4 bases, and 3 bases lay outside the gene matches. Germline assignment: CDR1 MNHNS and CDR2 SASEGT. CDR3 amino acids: CASSGGLAGGPNEQFF. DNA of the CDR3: TGTGCCAGCAGTGGGGGACTAGCGGGGGGGCCCAATGAGCAGTTCTTC.

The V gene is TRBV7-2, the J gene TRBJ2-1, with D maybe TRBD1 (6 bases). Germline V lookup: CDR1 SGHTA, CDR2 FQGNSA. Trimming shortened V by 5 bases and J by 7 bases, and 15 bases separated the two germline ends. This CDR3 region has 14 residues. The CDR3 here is CASSLLQGLNEQFF. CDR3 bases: TGTGCCAGCAGCCTCCTACAGGGTTTGAATGAGCAGTTCTTC.

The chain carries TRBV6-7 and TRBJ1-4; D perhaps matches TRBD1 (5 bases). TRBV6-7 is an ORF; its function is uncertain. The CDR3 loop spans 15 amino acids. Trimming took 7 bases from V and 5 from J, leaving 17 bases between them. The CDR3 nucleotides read TGTGCCAGCATCCTCGATGGGGCAGGAAATGAAAAACTGTTTTTT. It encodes CASILDGAGNEKLFF.

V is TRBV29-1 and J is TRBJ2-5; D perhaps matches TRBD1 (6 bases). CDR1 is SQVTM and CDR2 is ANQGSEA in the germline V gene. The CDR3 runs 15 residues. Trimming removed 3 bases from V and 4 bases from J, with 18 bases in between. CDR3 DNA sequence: TGCAGCGTTGAGGGCCTGGGGGCGCCTGCAGAGACCCAGTACTTC. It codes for CSVEGLGAPAETQYF.

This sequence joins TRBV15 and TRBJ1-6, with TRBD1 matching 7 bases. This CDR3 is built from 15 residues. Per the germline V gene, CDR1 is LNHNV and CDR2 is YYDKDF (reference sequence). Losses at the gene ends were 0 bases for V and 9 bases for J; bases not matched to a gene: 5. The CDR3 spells CATSRDAGGSSPLHF. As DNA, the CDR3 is TGTGCCACCAGCAGAGATGCAGGGGGGAGTTCACCCCTCCACTTT.

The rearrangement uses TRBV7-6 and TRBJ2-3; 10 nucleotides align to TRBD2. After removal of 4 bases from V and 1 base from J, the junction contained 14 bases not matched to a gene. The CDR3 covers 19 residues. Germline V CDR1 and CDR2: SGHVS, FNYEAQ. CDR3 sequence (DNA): TGTGCCAGCAGCTCCCCCCGAACTAGCGGGAACCGACGCACAGATACGCAGTATTTT. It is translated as CASSSPRTSGNRRTDTQYF. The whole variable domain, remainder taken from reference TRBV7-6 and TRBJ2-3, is GAGVSQSPRYKVTKRGQDVALRCDPISGHVSLYWYRQALGQGPEFLTYFNYEAQQDKSGLPNDRFSAERPEGSISTLTIQRTEQRDSAMYRCASSSPRTSGNRRTDTQYFGPGTRLTVL.

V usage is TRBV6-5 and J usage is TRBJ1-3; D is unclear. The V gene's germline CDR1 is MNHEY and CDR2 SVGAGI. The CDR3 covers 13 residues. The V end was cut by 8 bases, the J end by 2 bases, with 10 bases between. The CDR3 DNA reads TGTGCCAGCTCCGACATTGCTGGAAACACCATATATTTT. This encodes CASSDIAGNTIYF.

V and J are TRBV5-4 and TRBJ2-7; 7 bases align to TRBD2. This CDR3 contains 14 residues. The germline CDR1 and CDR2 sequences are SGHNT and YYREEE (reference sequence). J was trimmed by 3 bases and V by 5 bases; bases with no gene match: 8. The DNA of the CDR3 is TGTGCCAGCAGTAACGGGACTATGCTCTACGAGCAGTACTTC. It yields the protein CASSNGTMLYEQYF.

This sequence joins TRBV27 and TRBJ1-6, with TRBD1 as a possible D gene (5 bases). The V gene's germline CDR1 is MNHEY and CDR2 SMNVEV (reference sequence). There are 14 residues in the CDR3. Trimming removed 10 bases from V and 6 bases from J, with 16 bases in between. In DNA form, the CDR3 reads TGTGCCACCACCGGGGGTCAGCGTAATTCACCCCTCCACTTT. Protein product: CATTGGQRNSPLHF.

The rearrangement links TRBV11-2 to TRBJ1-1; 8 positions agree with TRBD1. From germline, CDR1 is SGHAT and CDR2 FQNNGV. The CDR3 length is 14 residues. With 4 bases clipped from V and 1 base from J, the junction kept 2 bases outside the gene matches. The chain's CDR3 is CASSYGTGNTEAFF. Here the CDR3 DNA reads TGTGCCAGCAGCTACGGGACAGGGAACACTGAAGCTTTCTTT. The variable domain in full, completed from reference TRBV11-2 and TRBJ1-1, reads EAGVAQSPRYKIIEKRQSVAFWCNPISGHATLYWYQQILGQGPKLLIQFQNNGVVDDSQLPKDRFSAERLKGVDSTLKIQPAKLEDSAVYLCASSYGTGNTEAFFGQGTRLTVV.

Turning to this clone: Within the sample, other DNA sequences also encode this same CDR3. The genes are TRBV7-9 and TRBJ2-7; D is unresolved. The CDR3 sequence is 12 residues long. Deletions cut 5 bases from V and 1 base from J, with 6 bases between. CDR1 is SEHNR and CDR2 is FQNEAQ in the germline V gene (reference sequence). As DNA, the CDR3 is TGTGCCAGCAGCCTCAGTTCCTACGAGCAGTACTTC. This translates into CASSLSSYEQYF.

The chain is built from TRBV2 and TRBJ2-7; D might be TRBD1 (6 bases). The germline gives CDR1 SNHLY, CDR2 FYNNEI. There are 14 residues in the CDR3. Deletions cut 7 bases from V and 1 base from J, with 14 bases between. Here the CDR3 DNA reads TGTGCCAGCACCTTGGGGGACAAGTCCTACGAGCAGTACTTC. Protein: CASTLGDKSYEQYF.

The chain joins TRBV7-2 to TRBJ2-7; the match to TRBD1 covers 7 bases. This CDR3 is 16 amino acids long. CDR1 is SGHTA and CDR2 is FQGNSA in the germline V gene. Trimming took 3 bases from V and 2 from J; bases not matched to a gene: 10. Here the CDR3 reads CASSFSVGQGAYEQYF. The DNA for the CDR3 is TGTGCCAGCAGCTTTAGCGTCGGGCAGGGGGCCTACGAGCAGTACTTC.

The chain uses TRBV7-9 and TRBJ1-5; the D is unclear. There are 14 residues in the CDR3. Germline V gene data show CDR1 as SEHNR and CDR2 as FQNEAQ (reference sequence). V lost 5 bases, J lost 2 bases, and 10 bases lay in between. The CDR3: CASSPDTGNQPQHF. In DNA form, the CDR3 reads TGTGCCAGCAGCCCCGACACCGGCAATCAGCCCCAGCATTTT.

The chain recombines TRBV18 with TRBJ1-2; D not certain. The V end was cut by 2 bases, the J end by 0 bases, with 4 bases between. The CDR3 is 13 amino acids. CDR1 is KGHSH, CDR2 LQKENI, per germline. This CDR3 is CASSPGPNYGYTF. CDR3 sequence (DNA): TGTGCCAGCTCACCAGGGCCTAACTATGGCTACACCTTC.